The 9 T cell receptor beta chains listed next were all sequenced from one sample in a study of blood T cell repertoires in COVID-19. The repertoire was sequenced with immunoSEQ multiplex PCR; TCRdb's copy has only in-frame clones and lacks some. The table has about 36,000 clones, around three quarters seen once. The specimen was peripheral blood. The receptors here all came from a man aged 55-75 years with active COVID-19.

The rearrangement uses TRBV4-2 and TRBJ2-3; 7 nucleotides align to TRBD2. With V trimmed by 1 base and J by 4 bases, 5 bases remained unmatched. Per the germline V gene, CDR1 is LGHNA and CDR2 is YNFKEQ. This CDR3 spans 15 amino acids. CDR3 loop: CASSQGAGAADTQYF. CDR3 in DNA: TGTGCCAGCAGCCAAGGGGCGGGAGCTGCAGATACGCAGTATTTT.

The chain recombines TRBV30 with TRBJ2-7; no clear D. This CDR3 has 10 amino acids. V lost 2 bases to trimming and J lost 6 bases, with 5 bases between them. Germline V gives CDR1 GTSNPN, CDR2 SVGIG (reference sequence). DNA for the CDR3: TGTGCCTGGAGTCAATCCGAGCAGTACTTC. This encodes CAWSQSEQYF.

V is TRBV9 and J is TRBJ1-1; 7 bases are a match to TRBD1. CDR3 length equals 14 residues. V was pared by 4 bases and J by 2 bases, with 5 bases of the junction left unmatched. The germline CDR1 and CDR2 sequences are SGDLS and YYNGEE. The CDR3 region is CASSLRQGNTEAFF. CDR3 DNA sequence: TGTGCCAGCAGCCTCCGACAGGGAAACACTGAAGCTTTCTTT. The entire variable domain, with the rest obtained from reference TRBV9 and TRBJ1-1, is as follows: DSGVTQTPKHLITATGQRVTLRCSPRSGDLSVYWYQQSLDQGLQFLIQYYNGEERAKGNILERFSAQQFPDLHSELNLSSLELGDSALYFCASSLRQGNTEAFFGQGTRLTVV.

The CDR3 spells CASSPRLAGTGGELFF. Here the CDR3 DNA reads TGTGCCAGCAGCCCCCGACTAGCGGGAACTGGCGGGGAGCTGTTTTTT. The gene calls are TRBV7-2 and TRBJ2-2; 11 positions agree with TRBD2. CDR3 length: 16 residues. Germline CDR1 reads SGHTA; CDR2 reads FQGNSA. V lost 5 bases and J lost 7; bases outside the gene matches: 9.

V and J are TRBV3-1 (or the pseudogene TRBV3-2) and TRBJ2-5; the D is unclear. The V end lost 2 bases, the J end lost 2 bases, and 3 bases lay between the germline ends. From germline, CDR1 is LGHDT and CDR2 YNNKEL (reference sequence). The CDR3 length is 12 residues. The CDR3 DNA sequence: TGTGCCAGCAGCCAACTACAAGAGACCCAGTACTTC. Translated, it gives CASSQLQETQYF.

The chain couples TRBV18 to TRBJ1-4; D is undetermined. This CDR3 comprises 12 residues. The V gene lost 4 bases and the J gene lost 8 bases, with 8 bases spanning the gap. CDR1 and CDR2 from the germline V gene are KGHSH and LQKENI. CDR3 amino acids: CASSLRGEKLFF. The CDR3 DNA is TGTGCCAGCTCACTAAGAGGGGAAAAACTGTTTTTT.

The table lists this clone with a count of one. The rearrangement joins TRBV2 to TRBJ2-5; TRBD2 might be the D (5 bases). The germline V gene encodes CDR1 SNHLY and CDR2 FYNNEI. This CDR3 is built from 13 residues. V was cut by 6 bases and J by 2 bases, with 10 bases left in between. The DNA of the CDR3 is TGTGCCAGCAGCCTCCGGGGTCAAGAGACCCAGTACTTC. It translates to CASSLRGQETQYF.

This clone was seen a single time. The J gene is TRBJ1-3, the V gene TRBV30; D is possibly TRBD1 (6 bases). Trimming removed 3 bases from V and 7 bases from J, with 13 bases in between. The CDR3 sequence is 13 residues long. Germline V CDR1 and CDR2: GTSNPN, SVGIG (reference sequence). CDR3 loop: CAWSLQGGNTIYF. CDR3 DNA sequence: TGTGCCTGGAGCCTACAGGGCGGTAACACCATATATTTT.

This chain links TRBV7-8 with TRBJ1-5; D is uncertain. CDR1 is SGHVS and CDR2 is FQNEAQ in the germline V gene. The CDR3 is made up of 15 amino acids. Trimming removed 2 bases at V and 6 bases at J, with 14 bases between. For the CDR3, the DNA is TGTGCCAGCAGCTTACGGGAGGGCGTTCGTCAGCCCCAGCATTTT. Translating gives CASSLREGVRQPQHF.